This entry is about one TCR beta chain. Per the authors' pipeline: The assay estimated nucleated cells by amplifying reference gene primers. Data came from immunoSEQ multiplex PCR; TCRdb stores just in-frame clones and leaves some out. That table gives V, J and clone size, and the DNA gave D and trimming. The table lists 200,000 to 250,000 clones, 70% to 90% of them singletons. The sample comes from a study of blood T cell repertoires in COVID-19. In the study overall: Nucleic acid was either cDNA or gDNA, and it came from T cells, B-cell-depleted T cells, or PBMCs.

Germline assignment: CDR1 LNHDA and CDR2 SQIVND (reference sequence). CDR3 length equals 15 residues. V lost 5 bases and J lost 5, with 15 bases in between. The chain carries TRBV19 and TRBJ1-4; D might be TRBD1 (5 bases). Sequenced material: peripheral blood. This receptor was obtained from a man in his forties with acute or convalescent COVID-19. Here the CDR3 DNA reads TGTGCCAGTAGTGGAGTAGGGGCGATAAATGAAAAACTGTTTTTT. Amino acids: CASSGVGAINEKLFF.